These 23 T cell receptor beta chains were all obtained from the same sample, sequenced in a study of monozygotic twins with inflammatory bowel disease. TCRdb re-called the 5' RACE reads and gives one entry per CDR3 protein, without DNA. The table for this sample gives fewer than 550,000 distinct CDR3 sequences. Source material: blood. These receptor sequences come from a human donor with ulcerative colitis or Crohn's disease, or a healthy co-twin of an affected twin (not recorded which).

The chain couples TRBV27 to TRBJ2-1; absent DNA, TCRdb's TRBD2 call cannot be checked. This CDR3 comprises 17 residues. Germline V gene sequence: CDR1 MNHEY, CDR2 SMNVEV (reference sequence). CDR3 protein: CASSYLPGLAGGNEQFF.

The gene calls are TRBV12-3 or TRBV12-4 and TRBJ1-5; TCRdb gives TRBD1 as the D gene, but with no DNA this cannot be confirmed. The CDR3 has 15 amino acids. The chain's CDR3 is CASSLAGQGYQPQHF.

The chain joins TRBV4-1 to TRBJ2-5; TCRdb picks TRBD1, but there is no DNA to check that call. This CDR3 has 15 residues. Germline V gene data show CDR1 as MGHRA and CDR2 as YSYEKL. This CDR3 reads CASSQPGHPQETQYF.

J is TRBJ2-7 and V is TRBV5-1; no DNA is available, so the TRBD1 call from TCRdb remains unchecked. From germline, CDR1 is SGHRS and CDR2 YFSETQ. This CDR3 is 14 amino acids long. CDR3 loop: CASSLNGGDGEQYF.

This chain joins TRBV5-1 and TRBJ2-2; TCRdb returns TRBD2, unconfirmable since there is no DNA. The CDR3 is 15 amino acids. Germline values: CDR1 SGHRS, CDR2 YFSETQ. CDR3 in amino acids: CASSLSGAPAGELFF.

This chain joins TRBV12-3 or TRBV12-4 and TRBJ2-4; as DNA is missing, the TRBD1 call by TCRdb cannot be tested. The CDR3 is 16 amino acids. The CDR3 loop reads CASSPQGVLAKNIQYF.

The V call is TRBV10-3, the J call TRBJ2-7; the D call from TCRdb, TRBD1, cannot be confirmed without DNA. Germline V gene lookup returns CDR1 ENHRY and CDR2 SYGVKD. The CDR3 totals 14 residues. The CDR3 loop reads CAISPGTGEGEQYF.

The chain has TRBV11-1 and TRBJ2-2; TCRdb picks TRBD1, but there is no DNA to check that call. The CDR3 runs 15 residues. The germline V gene has CDR1 SGHAT and CDR2 FQDESV (reference sequence). The CDR3 spells CASRPETGDTGELFF.

The J gene is TRBJ2-7, the V gene TRBV29-1. The CDR3 is 13 amino acids. Germline CDR1 reads SQVTM; CDR2 reads ANQGSEA. The CDR3 sequence is CSVEGEYSYEQYF.

This chain uses TRBV19 with TRBJ1-1. Germline values: CDR1 LNHDA, CDR2 SQIVND (reference sequence). The CDR3 length is 13 residues. The chain's CDR3 is CATETYSGTEAFF.

This chain connects TRBV11-2 to TRBJ1-3. The CDR3 loop spans 15 amino acids. CDR1 is SGHAT, CDR2 FQNNGV, per germline. CDR3 protein: CASSLHYGSGNTIYF.

This sequence joins TRBV7-2 and TRBJ2-7; TCRdb's assignment of TRBD1 cannot be checked, as there is no DNA. CDR3 length equals 16 residues. Germline V gene lookup returns CDR1 SGHTA and CDR2 FQGNSA. The CDR3 reads CASSSTRTGSSYEQYF.

This chain connects TRBV6-2 or TRBV6-3 to TRBJ2-7; lacking DNA, the TRBD1 call made by TCRdb goes unchecked. CDR3 size: 15 residues. The germline V gene encodes CDR1 MNHEY and CDR2 SVGEGT. CDR3 in amino acids: CASSQKTTGNYEQYF.

The chain is built from TRBV30 and TRBJ2-2. This CDR3 comprises 14 residues. From germline, CDR1 is GTSNPN and CDR2 SVGIG (reference sequence). The CDR3: CAWSRSRTTGELFF. Variable domain in full (rest from reference TRBV30 and TRBJ2-2): SQTIHQWPATLVQPVGSPLSLECTVEGTSNPNLYWYRQAAGRGLQLLFYSVGIGQISSEVPQNLSASRPQDRQFILSSKKLLLSDSGFYLCAWSRSRTTGELFFGEGSRLTVL.

This rearrangement joins TRBV5-1 to TRBJ2-7; TCRdb picks TRBD2, but there is no DNA to check that call. There are 13 residues in the CDR3. The germline gives CDR1 SGHRS, CDR2 YFSETQ. The CDR3 reads CASGKAGGYEQYF.

CDR3 in amino acids: CASSFQSGSGNTIYF. V usage is TRBV6-5 and J usage is TRBJ1-3. CDR1 and CDR2 from the germline V gene are MNHEY and SVGAGI. The CDR3 runs 15 residues.

CDR3 amino acids: CASSAGTDPYGYTF. The V and J genes are TRBV5-1 and TRBJ1-2; TCRdb returns TRBD1, unconfirmable since there is no DNA. Germline CDR1 SGHRS, CDR2 YFSETQ. The CDR3 has 14 amino acids.

The rearrangement uses TRBV3-1 and TRBJ1-2; TCRdb indicates TRBD1, and absent DNA this call remains unverified. Germline V gene lookup returns CDR1 LGHDT and CDR2 YNNKEL (reference sequence). The CDR3 consists of 14 residues. The CDR3: CASSPGQGVFGYTF.

This chain uses TRBV24-1 with TRBJ2-2; no DNA is available, so the TRBD2 call from TCRdb remains unchecked. The CDR3 sequence is 16 residues long. The germline CDR1 and CDR2 sequences are KGHDR and SFDVKD. The CDR3 region is CATSDWTSTYTGELFF.

This chain joins TRBV5-1 and TRBJ2-1; TCRdb designates TRBD1, a call that cannot be tested without DNA. The CDR3 is 15 amino acids. CDR1 and CDR2 from the germline V gene are SGHRS and YFSETQ. This CDR3 is CASSLGGQSYNEQFF.

The V call is TRBV7-9, the J call TRBJ2-2. This CDR3 spans 17 amino acids. CDR1 and CDR2 from the germline V gene are SEHNR and FQNEAQ (reference sequence). CDR3 protein: CASSLDLRTFGTGELFF.

This chain's CDR3 is CSARGTGGVPDTQYF. V and J are TRBV20-1 and TRBJ2-3; TCRdb selects TRBD1, and the lack of DNA leaves this call unchecked. Germline-derived CDR1 and CDR2 are DFQATT and SNEGSKA (reference sequence). This CDR3 contains 15 residues.

The chain carries TRBV6-5 and TRBJ1-2; TCRdb proposes TRBD1, but this gene call is untestable without DNA. The CDR3 spans 14 residues. CDR1 and CDR2 from the germline V gene are MNHEY and SVGAGI. The CDR3 reads CASSYSQGDYGYTF.